This T cell receptor beta chain was sequenced for a study of cytomegalovirus exposure and HLA in healthy donors. Primers for the PCR totalled 60 Vbeta and 13 Jbeta. TCRdb's copy holds only in-frame clones and misses some; the assay was immunoSEQ multiplex PCR. The table lists over 100,000 clones. V lost 4 bases to trimming and J lost 0 bases, with 10 bases between them. The CDR3 covers 15 residues. CDR1 and CDR2 from the germline V gene are SGDLS and YYNGEE. Sequenced input: PBMCs. The V and J genes are TRBV9 and TRBJ1-4; D call uncertain. The receptor comes from a man aged 35-49 years in good health and CMV-seropositive. The CDR3 region is CASSPSTATNEKLFF. CDR3 DNA sequence: TGTGCCAGCAGCCCTTCAACTGCAACTAATGAAAAACTGTTTTTT.